This entry is about one TCR beta chain. Its matching antigen is unknown. Per germline, CDR1 MNHNY and CDR2 SVGAGI (reference sequence). The length of the CDR3 is 13 residues. The ends lost 6 bases at V and 6 bases at J; junction bases unmatched: 1. These data are taken from a study of cytomegalovirus exposure and HLA in healthy donors. Each donor's status was that of a healthy bone marrow donor. With 60 Vbeta and 13 Jbeta primers, the PCR was carried out. TCRdb's copy holds only in-frame clones and misses some; the assay was immunoSEQ multiplex PCR. The sample has some 90,000 clones, approximately 83% seen once; the top ten hold approximately 3%. General study findings and limits: Within an earlier analysis, most TCR beta V segments proved productive either about 90% or about 30% of the time. Later analysis placed DRB1 highest and HLA-C lowest in TCR association rates, which differed by HLA locus.

This clonotype originated in a man aged 40-55 years in good health and CMV-seronegative. This rearrangement joins TRBV6-6 to TRBJ1-5, with 11 bases matching TRBD1. The sequenced sample consisted of PBMCs. Here the CDR3 DNA reads TGTGCCAGCAGGGGACAGGGGGGTCAGCCCCAGCATTTT. Translation: CASRGQGGQPQHF.